One and the same sample provided the 14 T cell receptor beta chains below, sequenced in a study of technical replicates of blood from several donors. The method was immunoSEQ multiplex PCR; TCRdb's version includes in-frame clones alone and lacks a portion of them. This sample has more than 65,000 clones, with about 87% found just once. The sample taken for sequencing was PBMCs. The receptors shown here come from a human donor in good health. Some clones in this sample may be carry-over from other donors' samples.

The chain joins TRBV11-2 to TRBJ1-1, with 8 bases aligning to TRBD1. CDR3 length: 14 residues. The germline V gene encodes CDR1 SGHAT and CDR2 FQNNGV. V shed 2 bases and J 5 bases; nucleotides not matched to a gene: 4. The CDR3 is CASSLTGGRTEAFF. Written as DNA, the CDR3 is TGTGCCAGCAGCTTAACAGGGGGGAGGACTGAAGCTTTCTTT.

This clone was seen just once. The chain combines TRBV11-2 with TRBJ2-3, with 8 bases that match TRBD2. V trimming: 5 bases; J trimming: 0 bases; junction bases outside the gene matches: 7. CDR3 length: 16 residues. Germline CDR1 reads SGHAT; CDR2 reads FQNNGV. CDR3 nucleotides: TGTGCCAGCAGCGACGGACTAGCCCAGAGCACAGATACGCAGTATTTT. This gives the protein CASSDGLAQSTDTQYF. The full variable domain, completed using reference TRBV11-2 and TRBJ2-3, is EAGVAQSPRYKIIEKRQSVAFWCNPISGHATLYWYQQILGQGPKLLIQFQNNGVVDDSQLPKDRFSAERLKGVDSTLKIQPAKLEDSAVYLCASSDGLAQSTDTQYFGPGTRLTVL.

This clone appeared a few times. The chain combines TRBV5-1 with TRBJ1-6; D may be TRBD1 (6 bases). This CDR3 comprises 16 residues. Germline values: CDR1 SGHRS, CDR2 YFSETQ. Deletions cut 2 bases from V and 7 bases from J, with 16 bases between. CDR3 sequence reads: CASSFADPGQNSPLHF. The CDR3 DNA follows: TGCGCCAGCAGCTTTGCCGACCCGGGACAAAATTCACCCCTCCACTTT. The full variable domain, its missing parts supplied by reference TRBV5-1 and TRBJ1-6, is KAGVTQTPRYLIKTRGQQVTLSCSPISGHRSVSWYQQTPGQGLQFLFEYFSETQRNKGNFPGRFSGRQFSNSRSEMNVSTLELGDSALYLCASSFADPGQNSPLHFGNGTRLTVT.

This chain uses TRBV6-5 with TRBJ1-5; D might be TRBD1 (6 bases). The CDR3 sequence is 12 residues long. V dropped 0 bases and J dropped 9 bases, with 6 bases sitting between them. Per germline, CDR1 MNHEY and CDR2 SVGAGI. CDR3 DNA: TGTGCCAGCAGTTACTCAGGGGGGCCCCAGCATTTT. It is translated as CASSYSGGPQHF.

The V call is TRBV7-3, the J call TRBJ2-3; D possibly corresponds to TRBD2 (6 bases). Trimming pared 5 bases from V and 1 base from J, leaving 13 bases between. Per germline, CDR1 SGHTA and CDR2 FQGTGA. CDR3 length equals 15 residues. As DNA, the CDR3 is TGTGCCAGCAGCGCCCGCGGGACTGGCACAGATACGCAGTATTTT. It yields the protein CASSARGTGTDTQYF.

The rearrangement uses TRBV27 and TRBJ2-1; 7 positions agree with TRBD1. The CDR3 runs 17 residues. Germline lookup yields CDR1 MNHEY and CDR2 SMNVEV (reference sequence). Trimming cost V 2 bases and J 5 bases; bases outside gene matches: 12. CDR3 DNA sequence: TGTGCCAGCAGTTTAATCCGGGAACCCGGGACAGACAATGAGCAGTTCTTC. Protein sequence: CASSLIREPGTDNEQFF.

The chain links TRBV5-1 to TRBJ1-1; D not certain. Germline V lookup: CDR1 SGHRS, CDR2 YFSETQ. CDR3 length equals 15 residues. V was shortened by 3 bases and J by 5 bases, with 17 bases between the two germline ends. CDR3 loop: CASSWAGGGMTEAFF. The CDR3, as DNA: TGCGCCAGCAGCTGGGCCGGTGGCGGGATGACTGAAGCTTTCTTT.

The rearrangement joins TRBV7-3 to TRBJ2-1, with 8 positions matching TRBD1. The germline gives CDR1 SGHTA, CDR2 FQGTGA. V was pared by 3 bases and J by 4 bases, with 5 bases of the junction left unmatched. CDR3 length equals 15 residues. CDR3 DNA: TGTGCCAGCAGCTTGACCGGGACAGGTTACAATGAGCAGTTCTTC. Its protein is CASSLTGTGYNEQFF.

The chain employs TRBV4-1 and TRBJ2-2; the D gene is possibly TRBD2 (5 bases). This CDR3 is 15 amino acids long. V was pared by 2 bases and J by 5 bases, with 12 bases between. Germline CDR1 is MGHRA and CDR2 is YSYEKL. This CDR3 is CASSQSGGYTGELFF. The CDR3 DNA reads TGCGCCAGCAGCCAAAGTGGCGGGTATACCGGGGAGCTGTTTTTT.

The J gene is TRBJ1-6, the V gene TRBV6-1; 7 positions agree with TRBD1. The CDR3 totals 15 residues. In germline, CDR1 is MNHNS, CDR2 SASEGT. V dropped 4 bases and J dropped 5; count of bases not matched to a gene: 5. The CDR3 DNA reads as TGTGCCAGCAGTGGCTACGGGACAGATAATTCACCCCTCCACTTT. Protein: CASSGYGTDNSPLHF.

V gene TRBV7-3 combines with J gene TRBJ2-3; TRBD2 might be the D (5 bases). The germline V gene encodes CDR1 SGHTA and CDR2 FQGTGA. Deletions cut 7 bases from V and 8 bases from J, with 16 bases between. This CDR3 comprises 13 residues. The CDR3: CASMVRVGSTQYF. The CDR3 DNA is TGTGCCAGCATGGTGAGGGTCGGTAGTACGCAGTATTTT.

This sequence joins TRBV10-3 and TRBJ2-3, with 10 bases aligning to TRBD2. The trim removed 3 bases at V and 6 bases at J, leaving 12 bases unmatched. Germline V gene sequence: CDR1 ENHRY, CDR2 SYGVKD. There are 17 residues in the CDR3. Written as DNA, the CDR3 is TGTGCCATCAGTGATGTCGGGGCTAGCGGGAGTCTCGATACGCAGTATTTT. Protein product: CAISDVGASGSLDTQYF.

The chain is built from TRBV7-2 and TRBJ2-2; D ambiguous. Germline CDR1 SGHTA, CDR2 FQGNSA. The CDR3 has 13 residues. The V and J ends lost 0 bases and 5 bases respectively, with 4 bases between them. The CDR3 sequence: CASSLARTGELFF. CDR3 nucleotide sequence: TGTGCCAGCAGCTTAGCCCGGACCGGGGAGCTGTTTTTT.

The rearrangement links TRBV10-3 to TRBJ2-1, with 7 bases that match TRBD1. This CDR3 region has 16 residues. The V segment lost 2 bases and the J segment 0 bases; nucleotides outside the gene matches: 4. Germline CDR1 and CDR2: ENHRY and SYGVKD. This CDR3 is CAISEETGFSYNEQFF. The CDR3 DNA reads as TGTGCCATCAGTGAGGAGACAGGGTTCTCCTACAATGAGCAGTTCTTC.